Below, 15 T cell receptor beta chains from the same sample are listed, as sequenced in a study of blood T cell repertoires in COVID-19. Produced via immunoSEQ multiplex PCR; TCRdb's table is partial and in-frame only. Here the sample spans a few hundred thousand clones, 75% to 90% being singletons. Sequencing was performed on peripheral blood. The receptors were sampled from a woman aged 40 to 50 with acute or convalescent COVID-19.

The chain links TRBV5-4 to TRBJ1-6, with unresolved D. V dropped 1 base and J dropped 7 bases, with 9 bases sitting between them. Germline V gene data show CDR1 as SGHNT and CDR2 as YYREEE (reference sequence). The CDR3 covers 14 residues. CDR3 residues: CASSLLAENSPLHF. The CDR3 DNA follows: TGTGCCAGCAGCTTGCTAGCCGAAAATTCACCCCTCCACTTT.

V gene TRBV6-5 combines with J gene TRBJ1-1, with D possibly TRBD1 on 6 matching bases. Germline V CDR1 and CDR2: MNHEY, SVGAGI. V dropped 6 bases and J dropped 6 bases, with 14 bases sitting between them. CDR3 length: 13 residues. Here the CDR3 reads CASRLRGHAEAFF. The CDR3, as DNA: TGTGCCAGCAGGCTCCGGGGACACGCTGAAGCTTTCTTT.

This clone was detected only once. V is TRBV7-9 and J is TRBJ2-3; 10 nucleotides match TRBD1. The junction had 10 bases not matched to a gene; V was cut back by 4 bases and J by 6 bases. The CDR3 has 16 residues. CDR1 and CDR2 (germline): SEHNR, FQNEAQ (reference sequence). The chain's CDR3 is CASSSRDRGQGDTQYF. CDR3 nucleotides: TGTGCCAGCAGCTCCCGAGACAGGGGGCAGGGGGATACGCAGTATTTT.

This clone showed up just once. This chain links TRBV2 with TRBJ2-3; the D gene could be TRBD1 or TRBD2 (5 bases each). V was pared by 8 bases and J by 6 bases, with 15 bases between. The CDR3 consists of 13 residues. Germline V lookup: CDR1 SNHLY, CDR2 FYNNEI. In nucleotides, the CDR3 is TGTGCCAGCCGTGGACATTCGGGGGATACGCAGTATTTT. Residues: CASRGHSGDTQYF.

J is TRBJ1-2 and V is TRBV3-1 (or the pseudogene TRBV3-2); D uncertain. Per germline, CDR1 LGHDT and CDR2 YNNKEL (reference sequence). The CDR3 has 14 amino acids. V was pared by 0 bases and J by 3 bases, with 8 bases between. This CDR3 is CASSQDPVHYGYTF. CDR3 DNA sequence: TGTGCCAGCAGCCAAGACCCGGTGCACTATGGCTACACCTTC.

CDR3 amino acids: CASSINRDRVTYGYTF. The CDR3, as DNA: TGTGCCAGCAGTATAAACCGGGACAGGGTTACCTATGGCTACACCTTC. This chain joins TRBV2 and TRBJ1-2; 9 nucleotides agree with TRBD1. CDR1 and CDR2 from the germline V gene are SNHLY and FYNNEI. Trimming took 5 bases from V and 4 from J; bases not matched to a gene: 11. CDR3 size: 16 residues.

The chain uses TRBV19 and TRBJ1-4; D is possibly TRBD1 (5 bases). The V gene lost 5 bases and the J gene lost 8 bases, with 12 bases spanning the gap. Germline CDR1 LNHDA, CDR2 SQIVND (reference sequence). This CDR3 has 13 residues. The CDR3 bases are TGTGCCAGTAGTCCGGGACTGGGGGAAAAACTGTTTTTT. This gives the protein CASSPGLGEKLFF.

J is TRBJ1-2 and V is TRBV23-1; TRBD1 agrees at 7 bases. TRBV23-1 is reported as an ORF; its role is uncertain. V dropped 7 bases and J dropped 6; count of bases not matched to a gene: 14. The CDR3 is made up of 15 amino acids. CDR3 region: CASTTNQGGADGYTF. As DNA, the CDR3 is TGCGCCAGCACTACAAATCAGGGGGGCGCGGATGGCTACACCTTC.

The chain links TRBV12-5 to TRBJ2-6, with D perhaps matching TRBD1 (5 bases). This CDR3 spans 18 amino acids. Trimming removed 2 bases from V and 0 bases from J, with 14 bases in between. Per the germline V gene, CDR1 is LGHNT and CDR2 is FRNRAP. CDR3 residues: CASGLSADIFSGANVLTF. The CDR3 region has the DNA TGTGCTAGTGGTTTGTCGGCGGACATATTCTCTGGGGCCAACGTCCTGACTTTC. Using reference TRBV12-5 and TRBJ2-6 for the parts outside the CDR3, the full variable domain is DARVTQTPRHKVTEMGQEVTMRCQPILGHNTVFWYRQTMMQGLELLAYFRNRAPLDDSGMPKDRFSAEMPDATLATLKIQPSEPRDSAVYFCASGLSADIFSGANVLTFGAGSRLTVL.

The chain uses TRBV27 and TRBJ2-2; TRBD1 matches at 7 bases. V shed 6 bases, J shed 5 bases, and the junction held 6 bases outside the gene matches. Germline V gene data show CDR1 as MNHEY and CDR2 as SMNVEV (reference sequence). The CDR3 covers 14 residues. The CDR3 spells CASRGTVLTGELFF. The CDR3 DNA reads TGTGCCAGCAGGGGGACAGTCCTGACCGGGGAGCTGTTTTTT.

V is TRBV2 and J is TRBJ2-6, with a possible D match to TRBD2 (6 bases). Germline-derived CDR1 and CDR2 are SNHLY and FYNNEI. V was shortened by 4 bases and J by 0 bases, with 10 bases between the two germline ends. This CDR3 has 16 amino acids. The CDR3 coding sequence is TGTGCCAGCAGTGGGGACTTCTACTCTGGGGCCAACGTCCTGACTTTC. Translation gives CASSGDFYSGANVLTF.

The V gene is TRBV11-2, the J gene TRBJ1-1; D gene uncertain. V lost 6 bases and J 11 bases, leaving 19 bases between the germline ends. This CDR3 comprises 13 residues. Germline values: CDR1 SGHAT, CDR2 FQNNGV. CDR3 amino acids: CASSRTPAPPAFF. CDR3 coding DNA: TGTGCCAGCAGTCGGACTCCCGCCCCCCCGGCTTTCTTT.

The chain employs TRBV7-6 and TRBJ2-5, with 8 positions matching TRBD2. With V trimmed by 5 bases and J by 1 base, 9 bases remained unmatched. In germline, CDR1 is SGHVS, CDR2 FNYEAQ. This CDR3 region has 16 residues. The CDR3 nucleotides are TGTGCCAGCAGCCCCTCGGGCGGGGGGACCCAAGAGACCCAGTACTTC. This sequence encodes CASSPSGGGTQETQYF.

The chain employs TRBV11-1 and TRBJ1-1; D is unclear. Germline lookup yields CDR1 SGHAT and CDR2 FQDESV (reference sequence). Deletions cut 3 bases from V and 7 bases from J, with 12 bases between. CDR3 length equals 13 residues. CDR3 in amino acids: CASSFSEESEAFF. DNA of the CDR3: TGTGCCAGCAGCTTTTCGGAGGAGAGTGAAGCTTTCTTT.

This chain links TRBV9 with TRBJ2-3; the D is unclear. Trimming took 0 bases from V and 7 from J, leaving 12 bases between them. The CDR3 is 14 residues long. CDR1 and CDR2 (germline): SGDLS, YYNGEE. The CDR3 DNA reads TGTGCCAGCAGCGTAGATACAGACCAGTATACGCAGTATTTT. Its translation: CASSVDTDQYTQYF.